A selection of T cell receptor beta chains follows, all from one sample in a study of T cell repertoires in cytomegalovirus infection. Each CDR3 protein is one row after TCRdb ran MiXCR on the reads. This table has roughly 280,000 distinct CDR3 sequences, roughly a fifth appearing once. For these receptors, no antigen is known. The specimen was cultured PBMCs, collected from culture after CMV antigen stimulation. These receptors were collected from a human donor in good health (CMV status not recorded). Some clones in this sample may be carry-over from other donors' samples. Each CDR3 is given with its conserved first and last residue. The D gene is left open where the match is weak. Clone size appears in some rows only: once, few, many, or a class for an expanded clone.

cdr3_aa: CASSFGGRAGTQYF
cdr3_nt: TGTGCCAGCAGCTTTGGAGGAAGGGCCGGGACCCAGTACTTC
cdr3_length: 14
v_call: TRBV27
d_call: -
clone_size: -
j_call: TRBJ2-5

cdr3_aa: CASSLGPPDVAPYEQYF
cdr3_nt: TGTGCCAGCAGCTTAGGGCCCCCCGACGTAGCCCCCTACGAGCAGTACTTC
cdr3_length: 17
v_call: TRBV7-2
d_call: -
clone_size: many
j_call: TRBJ2-7

cdr3_aa: CASILNPGQARHNEQFF
cdr3_nt: TGTGCCAGCATCCTAAATCCTGGACAGGCCCGGCACAATGAGCAGTTCTTC
cdr3_length: 17
v_call: TRBV7-9
d_call: TRBD1
clone_size: many
j_call: TRBJ2-1

cdr3_aa: CASSYSSQGSEKLFF
cdr3_nt: TGTGCCAGCAGTTACTCGAGCCAGGGAAGCGAAAAACTGTTTTTT
cdr3_length: 15
v_call: TRBV6-8
d_call: -
clone_size: few
j_call: TRBJ1-4

cdr3_aa: CASSVVAGTYNEQFF
cdr3_nt: TGTGCCAGCAGCGTAGTAGCGGGTACCTACAATGAGCAGTTCTTC
cdr3_length: 15
v_call: TRBV9
d_call: TRBD2
clone_size: few
j_call: TRBJ2-1

cdr3_aa: CASSYEGRTEAFF
cdr3_nt: TGTGCCAGCAGTTACGAGGGTCGTACTGAAGCTTTCTTT
cdr3_length: 13
v_call: TRBV6-5
d_call: -
clone_size: few
j_call: TRBJ1-1

cdr3_aa: CASGQFRGDYGYTF
cdr3_nt: TGTGCCAGCGGACAGTTTAGGGGAGACTATGGCTACACCTTC
cdr3_length: 14
v_call: TRBV27
d_call: -
clone_size: few
j_call: TRBJ1-2

cdr3_aa: CASSLTGGYGYTF
cdr3_nt: TGTGCCAGCAGTTTAACTGGAGGGTATGGCTACACCTTC
cdr3_length: 13
v_call: TRBV12-3/TRBV12-4
d_call: -
clone_size: many
j_call: TRBJ1-2

cdr3_aa: CASNEIPAQNEQFF
cdr3_nt: TGTGCCAGCAACGAAATCCCGGCTCAGAATGAGCAGTTCTTC
cdr3_length: 14
v_call: TRBV7-2
d_call: -
clone_size: many
j_call: TRBJ2-1

cdr3_aa: CASSFRGRRDEQFF
cdr3_nt: TGTGCCAGCAGCTTCCGGGGGCGCCGCGATGAGCAGTTCTTC
cdr3_length: 14
v_call: TRBV5-5
d_call: -
clone_size: -
j_call: TRBJ2-1

cdr3_aa: CSVARDHEQYF
cdr3_nt: TGCAGCGTTGCGAGGGACCACGAGCAGTACTTC
cdr3_length: 11
v_call: TRBV29-1
d_call: -
clone_size: -
j_call: TRBJ2-7

cdr3_aa: CSVAHSGRTGELFF
cdr3_nt: TGCAGCGTTGCGCATAGCGGGAGAACCGGGGAGCTGTTTTTT
cdr3_length: 14
v_call: TRBV29-1
d_call: TRBD2
clone_size: -
j_call: TRBJ2-2

cdr3_aa: CASSSRQGAWTEAFF
cdr3_nt: TGTGCCAGCAGCTCCAGACAGGGGGCGTGGACTGAAGCTTTCTTT
cdr3_length: 15
v_call: TRBV7-2
d_call: TRBD1
clone_size: many
j_call: TRBJ1-1

cdr3_aa: CATGGQGYNEQFF
cdr3_nt: TGTGCCACAGGGGGACAGGGGTACAATGAGCAGTTCTTC
cdr3_length: 13
v_call: TRBV7-8
d_call: TRBD1
clone_size: many
j_call: TRBJ2-1

cdr3_aa: CASSPNRAHRTGELFF
cdr3_nt: TGTGCCAGCAGCCCAAACAGGGCTCACCGCACCGGGGAGCTGTTTTTT
cdr3_length: 16
v_call: TRBV5-4
d_call: -
clone_size: -
j_call: TRBJ2-2

cdr3_aa: CASRLEGAPLSPLHF
cdr3_nt: TGTGCCAGCAGATTAGAAGGGGCCCCTCTTTCACCCCTCCACTTT
cdr3_length: 15
v_call: TRBV7-9
d_call: -
clone_size: few
j_call: TRBJ1-6

cdr3_aa: CASSLARFSETQYF
cdr3_nt: TGTGCCAGCAGCTTAGCCCGGTTCTCAGAGACCCAGTACTTC
cdr3_length: 14
v_call: TRBV7-2
d_call: -
clone_size: few
j_call: TRBJ2-5

cdr3_aa: CSARDPGNQPQHF
cdr3_nt: TGCAGTGCTAGAGATCCGGGCAATCAGCCCCAGCATTTT
cdr3_length: 13
v_call: TRBV20-1
d_call: -
clone_size: few
j_call: TRBJ1-5

cdr3_aa: CATTGGNFKFF
cdr3_nt: TGTGCCACTACAGGGGGCAATTTCAAGTTCTTC
cdr3_length: 11
v_call: TRBV5-4
d_call: TRBD1
clone_size: few
j_call: TRBJ2-1

cdr3_aa: CASKQLAGEGETQYF
cdr3_nt: TGTGCCTCCAAGCAGCTAGCGGGAGAGGGGGAGACCCAGTACTTC
cdr3_length: 15
v_call: TRBV7-2
d_call: TRBD2
clone_size: many
j_call: TRBJ2-5

cdr3_aa: CATSRGSAPAFF
cdr3_nt: TGTGCCACCAGCAGAGGCAGCGCACCCGCTTTCTTT
cdr3_length: 12
v_call: TRBV15
d_call: -
clone_size: -
j_call: TRBJ1-1

cdr3_aa: CATSDLAGGKSSYNEQFF
cdr3_nt: TGTGCCACCAGTGATCTTGCCGGCGGGAAAAGCTCCTACAATGAGCAGTTCTTC
cdr3_length: 18
v_call: TRBV24-1
d_call: -
clone_size: few
j_call: TRBJ2-1

cdr3_aa: CASSPPGQVSPNEKLFF
cdr3_nt: TGTGCCAGCAGTCCGCCGGGACAGGTCTCGCCTAATGAAAAACTGTTTTTT
cdr3_length: 17
v_call: TRBV28
d_call: TRBD1
clone_size: -
j_call: TRBJ1-4

cdr3_aa: CACRGLVLTGELFF
cdr3_nt: TGTGCCTGCCGGGGACTAGTACTCACCGGGGAGCTGTTTTTT
cdr3_length: 14
v_call: TRBV30
d_call: TRBD2
clone_size: -
j_call: TRBJ2-2

cdr3_aa: CASSSPGTRRNEQFF
cdr3_nt: TGTGCCAGCAGCTCCCCCGGGACCCGACGGAATGAGCAGTTCTTC
cdr3_length: 15
v_call: TRBV7-2
d_call: -
clone_size: many
j_call: TRBJ2-1

cdr3_aa: CASSYRMDWDSPNTEAFF
cdr3_nt: TGTGCCAGCAGTTACCGCATGGATTGGGACAGCCCGAACACTGAAGCTTTCTTT
cdr3_length: 18
v_call: TRBV6-2/TRBV6-3
d_call: TRBD1
clone_size: few
j_call: TRBJ1-1

cdr3_aa: CASTLQVGNTIYF
cdr3_nt: TGTGCCAGCACCCTACAGGTTGGAAACACCATATATTTT
cdr3_length: 13
v_call: TRBV12-3/TRBV12-4
d_call: -
clone_size: -
j_call: TRBJ1-3

cdr3_aa: CASSPGQGSNEKLFF
cdr3_nt: TGTGCCAGCAGCCCAGGACAGGGGTCTAATGAAAAACTGTTTTTT
cdr3_length: 15
v_call: TRBV7-9
d_call: TRBD1
clone_size: -
j_call: TRBJ1-4

cdr3_aa: CASSFNGGRGNEQFF
cdr3_nt: TGTGCCAGCAGTTTCAACGGGGGAAGGGGCAATGAGCAGTTCTTC
cdr3_length: 15
v_call: TRBV12-3/TRBV12-4
d_call: -
clone_size: -
j_call: TRBJ2-1

cdr3_aa: CASSRTGTSGNGNTGELFF
cdr3_nt: TGTGCCAGTAGTAGAACCGGGACTAGCGGGAATGGGAACACCGGGGAGCTGTTTTTT
cdr3_length: 19
v_call: TRBV19
d_call: TRBD2
clone_size: many
j_call: TRBJ2-2

cdr3_aa: CASSLDPTSGNTDTQYF
cdr3_nt: TGTGCCAGCAGCTTGGACCCGACTAGCGGGAACACAGATACGCAGTATTTT
cdr3_length: 17
v_call: TRBV5-4
d_call: TRBD2
clone_size: -
j_call: TRBJ2-3

cdr3_aa: CASISGTTDNSPLHF
cdr3_nt: TGTGCCAGCATCTCAGGGACCACAGATAATTCACCCCTCCACTTT
cdr3_length: 15
v_call: TRBV2
d_call: -
clone_size: -
j_call: TRBJ1-6

cdr3_aa: CATSDRAWDRGRNEQFF
cdr3_nt: TGTGCCACCAGTGACCGAGCCTGGGACAGGGGGCGCAATGAGCAGTTCTTC
cdr3_length: 17
v_call: TRBV24-1
d_call: TRBD1
clone_size: -
j_call: TRBJ2-1

cdr3_aa: CASSLDSLRTEAFF
cdr3_nt: TGCGCCAGCAGCTTGGACAGTCTCCGGACTGAAGCTTTCTTT
cdr3_length: 14
v_call: TRBV5-1
d_call: -
clone_size: -
j_call: TRBJ1-1

cdr3_aa: CASSLKPRFEAISYNEQFF
cdr3_nt: TGTGCCAGCAGCTTAAAGCCGCGCTTCGAGGCTATATCCTACAATGAGCAGTTCTTC
cdr3_length: 19
v_call: TRBV7-6
d_call: -
clone_size: medium-sized
j_call: TRBJ2-1

cdr3_aa: CASSLAPTSREQYF
cdr3_nt: TGTGCCAGCAGCTTAGCCCCTACTAGCCGCGAGCAGTACTTC
cdr3_length: 14
v_call: TRBV11-2
d_call: -
clone_size: many
j_call: TRBJ2-7

cdr3_aa: CASRPGQDRYGYTF
cdr3_nt: TGTGCCAGCAGACCGGGACAGGACCGTTATGGCTACACCTTC
cdr3_length: 14
v_call: TRBV28
d_call: TRBD1
clone_size: few
j_call: TRBJ1-2

cdr3_aa: CASSYPGSSYNEQFF
cdr3_nt: TGTGCCAGCAGTTATCCGGGGAGCTCCTACAATGAGCAGTTCTTC
cdr3_length: 15
v_call: TRBV6-2/TRBV6-3
d_call: -
clone_size: -
j_call: TRBJ2-1

cdr3_aa: CASSTAETDTQYF
cdr3_nt: TGTGCCAGCAGCACCGCAGAAACAGATACGCAGTATTTT
cdr3_length: 13
v_call: TRBV11-2
d_call: -
clone_size: many
j_call: TRBJ2-3

cdr3_aa: CASSLLGQFNEKLFF
cdr3_nt: TGTGCCAGCAGCCTTCTGGGACAGTTTAATGAAAAACTGTTTTTT
cdr3_length: 15
v_call: TRBV3-1
d_call: TRBD1
clone_size: many
j_call: TRBJ1-4

cdr3_aa: CASRTGTSGTNGELFF
cdr3_nt: TGTGCCAGCAGAACCGGGACTAGCGGGACGAACGGGGAGCTGTTTTTT
cdr3_length: 16
v_call: TRBV12-3/TRBV12-4
d_call: TRBD2
clone_size: few
j_call: TRBJ2-2

cdr3_aa: CASSYPPGLRDGYEQYF
cdr3_nt: TGTGCCAGCAGTTACCCCCCAGGGCTGAGGGACGGCTACGAGCAGTACTTC
cdr3_length: 17
v_call: TRBV6-2/TRBV6-3
d_call: -
clone_size: -
j_call: TRBJ2-7

cdr3_aa: CAWSASPEAFF
cdr3_nt: TGTGCCTGGAGTGCATCGCCTGAAGCTTTCTTT
cdr3_length: 11
v_call: TRBV30
d_call: -
clone_size: few
j_call: TRBJ1-1

cdr3_aa: CASSLVSSGSQETQYF
cdr3_nt: TGTGCCAGCAGCTTAGTATCCAGCGGTTCCCAAGAGACCCAGTACTTC
cdr3_length: 16
v_call: TRBV7-2
d_call: -
clone_size: many
j_call: TRBJ2-5

cdr3_aa: CAWSQRRDSYGYTF
cdr3_nt: TGTGCCTGGAGTCAGCGCCGGGACAGCTATGGCTACACCTTC
cdr3_length: 14
v_call: TRBV30
d_call: TRBD1
clone_size: -
j_call: TRBJ1-2

cdr3_aa: CASSYFGGVGETQYF
cdr3_nt: TGTGCCAGCAGTTACTTCGGGGGAGTGGGAGAGACCCAGTACTTC
cdr3_length: 15
v_call: TRBV6-2/TRBV6-3
d_call: -
clone_size: -
j_call: TRBJ2-5

cdr3_aa: CASSPHVRTGEFYEQYF
cdr3_nt: TGTGCCAGCAGCCCGCACGTCCGGACAGGGGAGTTCTACGAGCAGTACTTC
cdr3_length: 17
v_call: TRBV7-9
d_call: TRBD1
clone_size: -
j_call: TRBJ2-7

cdr3_aa: CAIRGLAANTGELFF
cdr3_nt: TGTGCCATCAGGGGACTAGCGGCGAACACCGGGGAGCTGTTTTTT
cdr3_length: 15
v_call: TRBV10-3
d_call: TRBD2
clone_size: many
j_call: TRBJ2-2

cdr3_aa: CASSATGEQYF
cdr3_nt: TGTGCCAGCTCAGCCACAGGCGAGCAGTACTTC
cdr3_length: 11
v_call: TRBV18
d_call: -
clone_size: -
j_call: TRBJ2-7

cdr3_aa: CASSIQGTGVWNEQFF
cdr3_nt: TGTGCCAGTAGTATACAGGGGACAGGGGTTTGGAATGAGCAGTTCTTC
cdr3_length: 16
v_call: TRBV19
d_call: TRBD1
clone_size: -
j_call: TRBJ2-1